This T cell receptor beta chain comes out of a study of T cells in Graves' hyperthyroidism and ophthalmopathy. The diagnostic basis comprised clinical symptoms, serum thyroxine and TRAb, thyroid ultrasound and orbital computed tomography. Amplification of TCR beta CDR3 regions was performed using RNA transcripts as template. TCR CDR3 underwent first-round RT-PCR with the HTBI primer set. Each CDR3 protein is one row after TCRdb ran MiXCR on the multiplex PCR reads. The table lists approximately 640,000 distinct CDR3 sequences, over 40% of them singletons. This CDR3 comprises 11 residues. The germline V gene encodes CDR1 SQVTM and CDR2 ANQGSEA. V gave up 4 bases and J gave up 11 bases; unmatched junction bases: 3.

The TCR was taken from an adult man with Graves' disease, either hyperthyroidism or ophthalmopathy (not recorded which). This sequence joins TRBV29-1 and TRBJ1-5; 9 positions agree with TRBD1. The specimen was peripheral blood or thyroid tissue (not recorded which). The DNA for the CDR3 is TGCAGCGTTGGGGACAGGGCTACCCAGCATTTT. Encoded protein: CSVGDRATQHF.